This T cell receptor beta chain was obtained from a study of cytomegalovirus exposure and HLA in healthy donors. Primers for the PCR totalled 60 Vbeta and 13 Jbeta. This table comes from immunoSEQ multiplex PCR, and its TCRdb copy is limited to in-frame clones, with some not included. The sample has some 110,000 clones; roughly 68% are singletons. Study observations and caveats: In an earlier analysis, about 87% or about 30%: the productive usage of most TCR beta V segments. The study recorded 150 to 200 TCR beta chains that were cytomegalovirus-associated. CMV antigen specificity of three CMV-associated chains was confirmed in vitro.

To note about this clone: Its antigen is as yet unknown.

The receptor comes from a woman in her forties or fifties in good health and CMV-seropositive. Sequenced: PBMCs.

CDR3: CASSLARLGTEKNADTQYF. CDR3 nucleotides: TGTGCCAGCAGCTTAGCGCGGCTCGGGACAGAGAAGAACGCAGATACGCAGTATTTT. V and J are TRBV7-8 and TRBJ2-3; 7 nucleotides align to TRBD1. The J segment lost 4 bases and the V segment lost 0 bases, leaving 16 bases of the junction unmatched. There are 19 residues in the CDR3. CDR1 and CDR2 from the germline V gene are SGHVS and FQNEAQ.